This T cell receptor (beta chain) was sequenced for a study of neurological immune-mediated disorders (dated by TCRdb to about 2019). Background on the whole study: Peripheral blood TCR-beta repertoires from patients with HTLV-I-associated myelopathy (HAM/TSP), patients with multiple sclerosis, and healthy controls were compared in the study using UMI-based sequencing. The 95 to 120 TCR-beta libraries included longitudinal samples, technical triplicates and paired sorted CD4+ and CD8+ T-cell subsets alongside PBMC samples. The cohort was made up of about 68 subjects, consisting of around 14 HAM/TSP patients, about 34 multiple sclerosis patients and 20 healthy controls. Study-level results and caveats: Across subjects, expanded clones never shared an identical CDR3 amino acid sequence, which suggests that the TCR-beta repertoires in every group were private. TCR clonal expansion was greatest in HAM/TSP patients and smallest in MS patients, who ranked below even healthy controls.

cDNA was synthesized by template-switch 5'RACE using a primer carrying a 10-nucleotide random unique molecular identifier by which each TCR transcript was tagged. Over 200 million TCR-beta sequences, covering 15-18 subjects, were produced in each sequencing run. Total RNA was extracted with the RNeasy kit. TCR-beta VDJ regions were amplified with primers for the TCR constant region and the 5'RACE anchor, using the KAPA Real-time Library Amplification kit. A first PCR added sample indexes and Illumina adaptors, after which a second PCR increased the library yield. After purification with Ampure beads, the TCR product of roughly 650 bp was size-selected on a 2% E-gel SizeSelection system. Before pooling, libraries had their quality checked on a Bioanalyzer, their concentration measured with Qubit, and their quantity determined with the Kapa Library Quantification kit. Libraries were sequenced paired-end 2 x 150 bp on an Illumina HiSeq 2500. To increase sequence diversity, about 25-30% phiX was spiked into each library pool. Concerning the study's data processing: Quality-filtered reads were processed with the UMI-based MiGEC pipeline, which removed over 85% of raw TCR sequences during error correction. IMGT germline references were used for alignment of VDJ genes, and clonotypes were defined by a unique CDR3 amino acid sequence together with V-J genes. Clonal expansion, Shannon diversity, and CDR3 relatedness (CalcPairwiseDistances, ClusterSamples) were evaluated with VDJtools, and phylogenetic trees were built with CLCbio workbench. A clone was classed as expanded if it had 8 or more unique UMIs, a cutoff based on coefficient-of-variation modelling across technical triplicates. TCRdb itself trimmed the public reads at Q25 with fastp, ran MiXCR and retained productive beta chains. Entries are consolidated by CDR3 protein sequence, retaining the most common genes and DNA. The V and J calls and clone size come from TCRdb's table, not from the authors' own analysis. Recorded for this sample are about 59,000 distinct CDR3 sequences; about 13% of them occurred a single time. The biggest ten clones account for around 11% of the sample.

Unsorted PBMC libraries were generated from 2 million PBMCs stored in RNAlater at -80 °C until RNA extraction. PBMCs were separated from peripheral blood using Ficoll-Hypaque density gradient centrifugation and then cryopreserved in liquid nitrogen. The table lists this clonotype with a few counts. It lacks a known antigen. Nothing much larger sits one base from this clone, and base qualities are not available. Trimming takes 6 bases from V and 0 bases from J, and the germline ends sit 3 bases apart. For CDR1 and CDR2, the germline V gene (reference sequence) lists LGHDT and YNNKEL. There are 12 amino acids in the CDR3, from cysteine to phenylalanine inclusive. Kept here is only the CDR3 DNA, which spans 36 bases and is read in frame from base 1.

The sequencing input was PBMCs. The rearranged chain carries TRBV3-1 and TRBJ2-1; the D gene identity is not certain. This receptor was identified in a woman aged 60-75 years with HTLV-1-associated myelopathy (HAM/TSP). The DNA sequence is TGTGCCAGCAGATTCTCCTACAATGAGCAGTTCTTC. Translated, this gives CASRFSYNEQFF.